Included here is one T cell receptor beta chain sequence, with context. There is no known antigen for this receptor. Base-call qualities are not available, and no considerably larger clone is one nucleotide away. This sample was taken from a study of blood T cell repertoires in COVID-19 (dated by TCRdb to 2018 to 2020). Turning to the overall study: Samples from collaborators originated in the United States, Italy and Spain and spanned both the acute and convalescent phases of COVID-19. The material from the prospective study consisted of cDNA or gDNA derived from T cells, B-cell-depleted T cells, or PBMCs. Subjects who had been exposed to COVID-19, were actively infected with it, or had recovered from it provided the deeply sampled blood TCRbeta repertoires that made up the dataset. A freely available public database, intended as a resource for researchers studying the immune response to SARS-CoV-2, is where the repertoires were released. The samples were drawn from the first 160 participants of the ongoing ImmuneRACE study and from 1,254 subjects provided by 6 global collaborators. Sample metadata almost always included a de-identified subject ID, COVID-19 status, age in years and sex. Where HLA class I and class II types were available, the types were taken from metadata supplied by the sample provider, not from assay-based typing.

What the authors observed across the whole study: How much clinical and demographic metadata was included differed by source and by participant, and the metadata was provided uncurated.

TCRbeta CDR3 regions were amplified from genomic DNA by means of the immunoSEQ Assay, a bias-controlled multiplex PCR. From the authors' description of their analysis: Nucleated cell counts per sample were estimated from amplification of reference gene primers within the assay. To quantify the absolute abundance of each unique TCRbeta CDR3 rearrangement, sequence reads were collapsed and filtered. Productive Simpson clonality was computed per sample as the square root of Simpson's diversity index over productive rearrangements. Entries here come from immuneACCESS through TCRdb and include only in-frame sequences with V and J called. Some clones fail to appear in such tables; in the studies checked, an unresolved V gene covers under half of the shortfall, and the cause of the remainder is unknown. D and trimming come from the DNA, and the V and J calls and clone size come from that table. The sample table holds around 250,000 clones, of which about 86% were seen once. 6.2% of the sample lies in the top ten.

The collaborating institutions used their own protocols to collect whole blood in K2EDTA tubes. Collaborator samples were shipped for TCRbeta analysis as frozen whole blood, isolated PBMCs, or DNA extracted from either sample type. The CDR3 holds 16 amino acids from the cysteine to the phenylalanine. Only the CDR3 portion is preserved as DNA: 48 bases, with reading frame beginning at the first base. Germline trimming: 1 base from V, 2 bases from J; junction bases outside gene matches: 7. CDR1 MDHEN and CDR2 SYDVKM are derived from the germline V gene. Rearrangement joined TRBV28 to TRBJ2-5, with 7 middle bases fitting TRBD1. The receptor was isolated from a man aged 55 to 69 with acute or convalescent COVID-19. The sequenced material came from peripheral blood. The nucleotides read TGTGCCAGCAGTTTATCCCGACAGGGCCCACAAGAGACCCAGTACTTC. It specifies CASSLSRQGPQETQYF.